There are many counts of the clone carrying this T cell receptor (beta chain). Its antigen is undetermined. The sample comes from a study of human T cells and chemical hapten exposure. Study background: Patch tests put 0.01% DPC on the upper back, and the results were checked at 6 days. Study-wide findings and caveats: A positive correlation with patch test score was shown by PT1 expanded TCR counts.

TCRdb reanalysed the RACE reads using MiXCR and keeps one entry per CDR3 protein. The sample has roughly 200,000 distinct CDR3 sequences, about 20% seen once; the top ten hold about 6.7%. The CDR3 is made up of 13 amino acids. Sample time point: patch test 1, 2 weeks after DPC sensitization. The sample's treatment: therapeutic diphenylcyclopropenone sensitization with weekly scalp DPC. People who gave samples had alopecia, were 18 to 70 years old, and were suitable for DPC. Specimen: whole blood, collected in connection with sensitization to the hapten diphenylcyclopropenone (DPC). This sequence originates from a woman in her fifties or sixties with alopecia areata. Some clones in this sample may be carry-over from other donors' samples. V is TRBV21-1 and J is TRBJ2-7; the table's D call, TRBD2, has no DNA check behind it. TRBV21-1 is given as a pseudogene. This CDR3 reads CASSRKRIYEQYF. The CDR3 nucleotides read TGTGCCAGCAGCAGAAAGCGGATTTACGAGCAGTACTTC.